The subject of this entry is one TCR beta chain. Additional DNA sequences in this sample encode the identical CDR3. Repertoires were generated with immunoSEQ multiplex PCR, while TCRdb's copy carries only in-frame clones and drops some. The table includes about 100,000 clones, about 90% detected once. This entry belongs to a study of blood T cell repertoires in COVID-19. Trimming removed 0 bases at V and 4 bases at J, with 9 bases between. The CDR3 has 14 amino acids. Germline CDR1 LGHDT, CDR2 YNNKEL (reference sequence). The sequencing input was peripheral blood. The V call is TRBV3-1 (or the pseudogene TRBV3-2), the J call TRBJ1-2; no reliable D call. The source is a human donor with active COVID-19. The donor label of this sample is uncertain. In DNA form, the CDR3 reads TGTGCCAGCAGCCAAGATGTAACGGTCTATGGCTACACCTTC. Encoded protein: CASSQDVTVYGYTF.